A single sample is the source of the 5 T cell receptor beta chains below, sequenced in a study of OX40 agonist ivuxolimab in advanced cancers. Profiled with immunoSEQ multiplex PCR; TCRdb holds only in-frame clones, not every one. The sample has about 61,000 clones, under 85% seen once; the top ten hold approximately 3.5%. The specimen was CD4+ or CD8+ T cells sorted from blood, collected in a trial of the OX40 agonist ivuxolimab. Receptors were obtained from an adult with an advanced solid tumor such as melanoma, head and neck, liver or kidney cancer.

The chain recombines TRBV6-1 with TRBJ2-1, with D possibly called TRBD1 or TRBD2 (5 bases each). This CDR3 spans 15 amino acids. Trimming removed 1 base from V and 2 bases from J, with 9 bases in between. Germline values: CDR1 MNHNS, CDR2 SASEGT. As DNA, the CDR3 is TGTGCCAGCAGTGAAGAGGGGACCCCCTACAATGAGCAGTTCTTC. Residues: CASSEEGTPYNEQFF.

The chain couples TRBV5-1 to TRBJ2-5; possibly TRBD1 for D (6 bases). Germline values: CDR1 SGHRS, CDR2 YFSETQ. The germline V and J ends were trimmed by 0 bases and 2 bases, with 8 bases remaining between them. The CDR3 is 14 amino acids. The CDR3 reads CASSLGTEQETQYF. As DNA, the CDR3 is TGCGCCAGCAGCTTGGGGACAGAACAAGAGACCCAGTACTTC.

The V call is TRBV7-2, the J call TRBJ1-6; no definite D call. With 5 bases removed from V and 2 bases from J, the gap between germline ends came to 16 bases. The germline V gene has CDR1 SGHTA and CDR2 FQGNSA. The CDR3 spans 17 residues. The CDR3 sequence is CASSPMVVGTYNSPLHF. CDR3 DNA sequence: TGTGCCAGCAGCCCGATGGTGGTGGGGACCTATAATTCACCCCTCCACTTT.

This clone appeared once. This chain connects TRBV28 to TRBJ2-7, with D possibly matching TRBD1 (6 bases). CDR3 size: 14 residues. The germline V gene encodes CDR1 MDHEN and CDR2 SYDVKM. V lost 6 bases, J lost 2 bases, and 14 bases lay in between. The CDR3 loop reads CASRLTGPPYEQYF. The CDR3 nucleotides read TGTGCCAGCAGACTTACAGGGCCACCCTACGAGCAGTACTTC.

The table lists this clone with a few counts. The chain couples TRBV6-5 to TRBJ2-6; D perhaps matches TRBD1 (5 bases). Germline CDR1 and CDR2: MNHEY and SVGAGI. Trimming removed 2 bases at V and 3 bases at J, with 8 bases between. The CDR3 totals 15 residues. CDR3 DNA: TGTGCCAGCAGTTACCAGGGTGGTGGGGCCAACGTCCTGACTTTC. Its translation: CASSYQGGGANVLTF.